These 8 T cell receptor gamma chains originate from one sample sequenced in a study of Vδ1+ human thymocytes. Study conclusions and caveats: Thymic TRG and TRD repertoires appeared highly polyclonal, with Gaussian CDR3 length distributions.

The antigens of these receptors remain unknown. The template was reverse-transcribed extracted RNA. Multiplex PCR used pooled V-gene forward primers and a constant-region reverse primer to amplify CDR3s. TCRdb re-identified clones in the multiplex PCR reads via CATT. The table records tens of thousands of gamma-chain clones, 20% of them present only once. The sequenced sample consisted of Vdelta1+ gamma-delta thymocytes from the thymus. The subset is: FACS-sorted CD3+ TCRalphabeta- TCRVdelta1+ TCRVdelta2- thymocytes. These receptor sequences come from a girl less than two years old who had congenital heart surgery.

This clone was detected a few times. The chain links TRGV3 to TRGJ1 or TRGJ2. The CDR3 length is 11 residues. Germline CDR1 and CDR2: VTNTFY and YDVSTARD (reference sequence). V lost 1 base to trimming and J lost 9 bases; unmatched junction nucleotides: 3. The CDR3 is CATWDSIKKLF. Written as DNA, the CDR3 is TGTGCCACCTGGGACAGCATTAAGAAACTCTTT.

This clone was picked up a small number of times. This may come from a read error, since a much larger clone is one base off. This sample also contains other DNA sequences that code for the same CDR3. The V gene is TRGV9, the J gene TRGJ1 or TRGJ2. The junction had 3 bases not matched to a gene; V was cut back by 0 bases and J by 7 bases. This CDR3 comprises 12 residues. Germline CDR1 reads GITISATS; CDR2 reads ISYDGTV (reference sequence). CDR3 DNA sequence: TGTGCCTTGTGGGAGGTGTTATATAAGAAACTCTTT. This sequence encodes CALWEVLYKKLF.

The V call is TRGV9, the J call TRGJ1 or TRGJ2. Germline assignment: CDR1 GITISATS and CDR2 ISYDGTV (reference sequence). V lost 1 base to trimming and J lost 9 bases; unmatched junction nucleotides: 15. The CDR3 length is 15 residues. The DNA for the CDR3 is TGTGCCTTGTGGGAGGTCGTGGTTAATTCTGCTAAGAAACTCTTT. It specifies CALWEVVVNSAKKLF.

On this clone itself: A far larger clone is a single base away, which makes a read error likely. In the same sample, other DNA sequences code for this CDR3. The chain links TRGV9 to TRGJ1 or TRGJ2. Germline V gene data show CDR1 as GITISATS and CDR2 as ISYDGTV (reference sequence). There are 12 residues in the CDR3. CDR3 nucleotides: TGCGCCTTGTGGGAGGTGCATTATAAGAAACTCTTT. It encodes CALWEVHYKKLF.

The chain couples TRGV3 to TRGJ1 or TRGJ2. Germline V gives CDR1 VTNTFY, CDR2 YDVSTARD (reference sequence). The ends lost 1 base at V and 8 bases at J; junction bases unmatched: 14. This CDR3 is 15 amino acids long. CDR3 region: CATWDRLKHLNKKLF. CDR3 DNA sequence: TGTGCCACCTGGGACAGACTCAAACATCTGAATAAGAAACTCTTT.

This clone was counted between two and nine times. At the DNA level, this CDR3 is encoded by other sequences in the same sample as well. The chain carries TRGV9 and TRGJ1 or TRGJ2. The CDR3 loop spans 11 amino acids. The germline V gene encodes CDR1 GITISATS and CDR2 ISYDGTV (reference sequence). Germline trimming cut 1 base from V and 9 bases from J; bases unmatched to any gene: 3. CDR3 residues: CALWEVIKKLF. The CDR3 DNA is TGTGCCTTGTGGGAGGTAATTAAGAAACTCTTT.

This clone was seen a few times. The chain joins TRGV3 to TRGJ1 or TRGJ2. V trimming: 2 bases; J trimming: 4 bases; junction bases outside the gene matches: 2. Germline V CDR1 and CDR2: VTNTFY, YDVSTARD (reference sequence). The CDR3 runs to 12 residues. In nucleotides, the CDR3 is TGTGCCACCTGGGACAAATATTATAAGAAACTCTTT. This gives the protein CATWDKYYKKLF.

The chain has TRGV8 and TRGJ1 or TRGJ2. The CDR3 runs 13 residues. V lost 5 bases, J lost 3 bases, and 7 bases stayed unmatched. Germline V gives CDR1 VENAVY, CDR2 YDSYNSRV. CDR3 DNA: TGTGCCACCTGGGCCGACAGTTATTATAAGAAACTCTTT. Its translation: CATWADSYYKKLF.